These 30 T cell receptor beta chains were all obtained from the same sample, sequenced in a study of early stage breast cancer tumors (dated by TCRdb to the late 2010s). The library was generated by the immunoSEQ multiplex PCR assay. Imported from immuneACCESS, the table was reduced by TCRdb to in-frame sequences with V and J called. These copies leave out some clones; in studies compared against another copy, an unresolved V gene accounts for under half, and the cause of the remainder is not known. Across this sample there are nearly 70,000 clones, with less than 90% seen only once. About 4.4% of the sample is held by the ten biggest clonotypes. The specimen was blood. The receptor set was obtained from a middle-aged person with breast cancer.

The V and J genes are TRBV28 and TRBJ2-6; possible D gene TRBD1, 6 bases. Germline V gene lookup returns CDR1 MDHEN and CDR2 SYDVKM. The CDR3 contains 15 residues. V was clipped by 4 bases and J by 0 bases, with 7 bases between them. The CDR3 protein is CASSSTGSGANVLTF. CDR3 coding DNA: TGTGCCAGCAGTTCGACAGGCTCTGGGGCCAACGTCCTGACTTTC.

This chain connects TRBV11-2 to TRBJ1-2; D remains ambiguous. There are 13 residues in the CDR3. V dropped 0 bases and J dropped 4 bases, with 6 bases sitting between them. Germline CDR1 is SGHAT and CDR2 is FQNNGV. CDR3 sequence reads: CASSLDPGYGYTF. DNA of the CDR3: TGTGCCAGCAGCTTAGACCCAGGCTATGGCTACACCTTC.

The genes are TRBV5-1 and TRBJ2-2, with D hard to call. This CDR3 has 15 amino acids. CDR1 and CDR2 from the germline V gene are SGHRS and YFSETQ. Trimming left V 0 bases short and J 1 base short, with 7 bases between. The CDR3 DNA is TGCGCCAGCAGCTTGGTAGCTCTGAACACCGGGGAGCTGTTTTTT. Translated: CASSLVALNTGELFF.

About this clone: Other DNA sequences within the sample encode an identical CDR3. This sequence joins TRBV28 and TRBJ1-2, with 7 bases identical to TRBD1. In germline, CDR1 is MDHEN, CDR2 SYDVKM. The CDR3 runs 13 residues. The J segment lost 2 bases and the V segment lost 5 bases, leaving 2 bases of the junction unmatched. The CDR3 nucleotides are TGTGCCAGCAGTCTGGGACAGAACTATGGCTACACCTTC. Translating gives CASSLGQNYGYTF.

This chain connects TRBV9 to TRBJ2-7; D is uncertain. The germline V gene has CDR1 SGDLS and CDR2 YYNGEE. The CDR3 extends over 13 amino acids. Trimming removed 2 bases from V and 6 bases from J, with 12 bases in between. CDR3 sequence reads: CASSVAVTSEQYF. CDR3 DNA: TGTGCCAGCAGCGTGGCGGTTACTTCCGAGCAGTACTTC.

The CDR3 loop reads CATSPHESNEKLFF. In DNA, the CDR3 is TGTGCCACCTCCCCCCACGAGAGTAATGAAAAACTGTTTTTT. The chain uses TRBV10-3 and TRBJ1-4; no definite D call. The germline V gene has CDR1 ENHRY and CDR2 SYGVKD. Deletions cut 10 bases from V and 4 bases from J, with 16 bases between. CDR3 size: 14 residues.

The rearrangement joins TRBV6-1 to TRBJ2-1, with D possibly being TRBD1 (5 bases). Trimming pared 4 bases from V and 5 bases from J, leaving 9 bases between. The CDR3 totals 13 residues. Looked up from germline, CDR1 is MNHNS and CDR2 is SASEGT. The CDR3 DNA follows: TGTGCCAGCAGTGTCCGACAGAACAATGAGCAGTTCTTC. Its protein is CASSVRQNNEQFF.

This chain uses TRBV28 with TRBJ2-7; D is undetermined. V was pared by 6 bases and J by 0 bases, with 9 bases between. This CDR3 contains 13 residues. CDR1 and CDR2 (germline): MDHEN, SYDVKM. CDR3 residues: CASRASTSYEQYF. CDR3 bases: TGTGCCAGCAGGGCCAGTACCTCCTACGAGCAGTACTTC.

This clone occurred once. The chain joins TRBV7-3 to TRBJ2-3; 15 bases align to TRBD2. Germline assignment: CDR1 SGHTA and CDR2 FQGTGA. The ends lost 5 bases at V and 3 bases at J; junction bases unmatched: 3. The CDR3 extends over 16 amino acids. The CDR3: CASSLGTSGRTDTQYF. The CDR3, as DNA: TGTGCCAGCAGCCTGGGGACTAGCGGGAGGACAGATACGCAGTATTTT.

This chain uses TRBV11-2 with TRBJ2-1; TRBD2 aligns across 14 bases. With 5 bases clipped from V and 10 bases from J, the junction kept 4 bases outside the gene matches. The CDR3 covers 14 residues. Germline V gene lookup returns CDR1 SGHAT and CDR2 FQNNGV. CDR3 amino acids: CASSLGLAGDEQFF. The CDR3 DNA follows: TGTGCCAGCAGCCTGGGACTAGCGGGAGACGAGCAGTTCTTC. The full variable domain, its missing parts supplied by reference TRBV11-2 and TRBJ2-1, is EAGVAQSPRYKIIEKRQSVAFWCNPISGHATLYWYQQILGQGPKLLIQFQNNGVVDDSQLPKDRFSAERLKGVDSTLKIQPAKLEDSAVYLCASSLGLAGDEQFFGPGTRLTVL.

This rearrangement joins TRBV4-2 to TRBJ1-2; possibly TRBD1 for D (5 bases). V lost 0 bases and J 7 bases, leaving 15 bases between the germline ends. Germline CDR1 is LGHNA and CDR2 is YNFKEQ. This CDR3 contains 15 residues. The CDR3 sequence: CASSQESQGPLGYTF. CDR3 nucleotide sequence: TGTGCCAGCAGCCAAGAGAGTCAGGGACCTCTTGGCTACACCTTC.

This clone has a handful of counts. The chain carries TRBV7-4 and TRBJ2-7; D is unclear. V was clipped by 5 bases and J by 2 bases, with 13 bases between them. This CDR3 comprises 14 residues. Germline loops: CDR1 SGHVT, CDR2 SQSDAQ. The CDR3 DNA sequence: TGTGCCAGCAGCCAATGTGACATGACCTACGAGCAGTACTTC. This sequence encodes CASSQCDMTYEQYF. Filled out from reference TRBV7-4 and TRBJ2-7, the complete variable domain reads GAGVSQSPRYKVAKRGRDVALRCDSISGHVTLYWYRQTLGQGSEVLTYSQSDAQRDKSGRPSGRFSAERPERSVSTLKIQRTEQGDSAVYLCASSQCDMTYEQYFGPGTRLTVT.

V and J are TRBV6-1 and TRBJ2-3, with 7 bases lining up with TRBD1. This CDR3 spans 14 amino acids. V shed 2 bases, J shed 3 bases, and the junction held 2 bases outside the gene matches. Germline lookup yields CDR1 MNHNS and CDR2 SASEGT. The CDR3 DNA follows: TGTGCCAGCAGTGAACTACAGGGGACAGATACGCAGTATTTT. This sequence encodes CASSELQGTDTQYF.

V usage is TRBV5-8 and J usage is TRBJ2-1; unclear D gene. CDR1 SGHTS and CDR2 YDEGEE come from the germline V gene. The CDR3 runs 15 residues. Trimming stripped 4 bases from V and 4 bases from J, with 15 bases between. CDR3 in amino acids: CASSDDWGIYNEQFF. Here the CDR3 DNA reads TGTGCCAGCAGCGACGACTGGGGAATATACAATGAGCAGTTCTTC. Complete variable domain (other parts from reference TRBV5-8 and TRBJ2-1): EAGVTQSPTHLIKTRGQQATLRCSPISGHTSVYWYQQALGLGLQFLLWYDEGEERNRGNFPPRFSGRQFPNYSSELNVNALELEDSALYLCASSDDWGIYNEQFFGPGTRLTVL.

V usage is TRBV6-4 and J usage is TRBJ2-7; 7 bases fit TRBD2. The CDR3 has 15 residues. With V trimmed by 2 bases and J by 3 bases, 7 bases remained unmatched. The V gene's germline CDR1 is MRHNA and CDR2 SNTAGT. CDR3 sequence (DNA): TGTGCCAGCAGTGACATCCCGGGACTATACTACGAGCAGTACTTC. Amino acid sequence: CASSDIPGLYYEQYF.

The chain employs TRBV11-2 and TRBJ1-1; no definite D call. Germline V gene lookup returns CDR1 SGHAT and CDR2 FQNNGV. CDR3 length: 15 amino acids. V gave up 5 bases and J gave up 3 bases, with 16 bases separating them. The CDR3 DNA reads as TGTGCCAGCAGCCCTCCCCTGGGGAGGGACACTGAAGCTTTCTTT. This encodes CASSPPLGRDTEAFF.

In this sample, this clone turned up once. V usage is TRBV19 and J usage is TRBJ2-2; 7 nucleotides line up with TRBD2. Losses at the gene ends were 5 bases for V and 7 bases for J; bases not matched to a gene: 7. This CDR3 is built from 14 residues. The germline gives CDR1 LNHDA, CDR2 SQIVND (reference sequence). The CDR3 loop is CASSRGSGNGELFF. CDR3 sequence (DNA): TGTGCCAGTAGTCGCGGGAGTGGTAACGGGGAGCTGTTTTTT. Looking up the rest from reference TRBV19 and TRBJ2-2 gives the full variable domain: DGGITQSPKYLFRKEGQNVTLSCEQNLNHDAMYWYRQDPGQGLRLIYYSQIVNDFQKGDIAEGYSVSREKKESFPLTVTSAQKNPTAFYLCASSRGSGNGELFFGEGSRLTVL.

The V and J genes are TRBV28 and TRBJ2-5; TRBD1 might be the D (6 bases). The germline V and J ends were trimmed by 6 bases and 5 bases, with 10 bases remaining between them. Per the germline V gene, CDR1 is MDHEN and CDR2 is SYDVKM. The CDR3 extends over 12 amino acids. The CDR3 DNA sequence: TGTGCCAGCAGCGGACAGTCGGAGACCCAGTACTTC. Protein product: CASSGQSETQYF.

The chain is built from TRBV6-1 and TRBJ2-1; 8 bases line up with TRBD2. Germline V gene sequence: CDR1 MNHNS, CDR2 SASEGT. CDR3 length: 13 amino acids. Trimming took 8 bases from V and 3 from J; bases not matched to a gene: 3. The CDR3 sequence is CASSGTSYNEQFF. CDR3 bases: TGTGCCAGCTCCGGGACTAGCTACAATGAGCAGTTCTTC.

This rearrangement joins TRBV9 to TRBJ2-7; D not certain. Trimming removed 4 bases at V and 0 bases at J, with 11 bases between. CDR3 size: 14 residues. Germline CDR1 and CDR2: SGDLS and YYNGEE. In DNA, the CDR3 is TGTGCCAGCAGCCCCCTACAGAGCTCCTACGAGCAGTACTTC. It yields the protein CASSPLQSSYEQYF.

The V gene is TRBV28, the J gene TRBJ2-1; D possibly uses TRBD1 or TRBD2 (6 bases each). The CDR3 is 10 amino acids. CDR1 is MDHEN and CDR2 is SYDVKM in the germline V gene. CDR3: CVTGAGEQFF. CDR3 nucleotides: TGTGTTACGGGGGCTGGGGAGCAGTTCTTC.

This chain joins TRBV6-1 and TRBJ1-2, with D possibly matching TRBD1 (5 bases). Germline V gene data show CDR1 as MNHNS and CDR2 as SASEGT. Trimming cost V 1 base and J 8 bases, with 11 bases left between them. The CDR3 sequence is 13 residues long. The CDR3 reads CASSEGGVSGYTF. CDR3 sequence (DNA): TGTGCCAGCAGTGAAGGGGGGGTTAGCGGCTACACCTTC.

The chain employs TRBV7-6 and TRBJ2-2; 13 nucleotides align to TRBD2. Germline loops: CDR1 SGHVS, CDR2 FNYEAQ. The CDR3 totals 18 residues. Trimming cost V 5 bases and J 3 bases; bases outside gene matches: 9. The CDR3: CASSPRTSGSLHTGELFF. The DNA for the CDR3 is TGTGCCAGCAGCCCAAGGACTAGCGGGAGTCTGCACACCGGGGAGCTGTTTTTT.

V is TRBV18 and J is TRBJ1-2; no clear D gene. CDR3 length equals 12 residues. V lost 3 bases and J 7 bases, leaving 9 bases between the germline ends. Germline-derived CDR1 and CDR2 are KGHSH and LQKENI. The CDR3 protein is CASSPLEGGYTF. The CDR3 DNA sequence: TGTGCCAGCTCACCCCTGGAAGGTGGCTACACCTTC.

This clone was seen a single time. The rearrangement joins TRBV5-1 to TRBJ1-2; the D is unclear. Per germline, CDR1 SGHRS and CDR2 YFSETQ. The V and J ends lost 0 bases and 4 bases respectively, with 13 bases between them. The CDR3 consists of 15 residues. In DNA, the CDR3 is TGCGCCAGCAGCTTGGCCGGTGGGGATTCCTATGGCTACACCTTC. Translating it yields CASSLAGGDSYGYTF.

This chain links TRBV7-3 with TRBJ2-1; the D call may be TRBD1 or TRBD2 (5 bases each). In germline, CDR1 is SGHTA, CDR2 FQGTGA. The CDR3 is 15 residues long. Trimming pared 2 bases from V and 9 bases from J, leaving 17 bases between. CDR3 nucleotides: TGTGCCAGCAGCTTATATTACGGGGCCGTGGCTGAGCAGTTCTTC. This encodes CASSLYYGAVAEQFF.

The chain carries TRBV5-1 and TRBJ2-6, with 7 bases identical to TRBD1. This CDR3 is 17 amino acids long. Germline values: CDR1 SGHRS, CDR2 YFSETQ. Trimming cost V 0 bases and J 3 bases; bases outside gene matches: 6. CDR3 in amino acids: CASSLGDSSDGANVLTF. The CDR3 DNA is TGCGCCAGCAGCTTGGGGGACAGCTCCGATGGGGCCAACGTCCTGACTTTC. The full variable domain, its missing parts supplied by reference TRBV5-1 and TRBJ2-6, is KAGVTQTPRYLIKTRGQQVTLSCSPISGHRSVSWYQQTPGQGLQFLFEYFSETQRNKGNFPGRFSGRQFSNSRSEMNVSTLELGDSALYLCASSLGDSSDGANVLTFGAGSRLTVL.

The genes are TRBV11-1 and TRBJ1-1; TRBD1 is a possible D gene (6 bases). The germline CDR1 and CDR2 sequences are SGHAT and FQDESV (reference sequence). This CDR3 has 14 residues. Trimming took off 3 bases at V and 4 bases at J, with 12 bases between the two ends. CDR3: CASSFQQGRTEAFF. CDR3 nucleotide sequence: TGTGCCAGCAGCTTCCAACAGGGACGCACTGAAGCTTTCTTT.

The chain has TRBV28 and TRBJ1-2, with TRBD1 matching 7 bases. This CDR3 region has 14 residues. With V trimmed by 3 bases and J by 2 bases, 3 bases remained unmatched. Per the germline V gene, CDR1 is MDHEN and CDR2 is SYDVKM. The CDR3: CASSLDRFNYGYTF. As DNA, the CDR3 is TGTGCCAGCAGTTTGGACAGGTTCAACTATGGCTACACCTTC.

The V and J genes are TRBV28 and TRBJ1-4; the D gene is possibly TRBD1 (6 bases). CDR1 is MDHEN and CDR2 is SYDVKM in the germline V gene. This CDR3 spans 15 amino acids. V was cut by 6 bases and J by 8 bases, with 19 bases left in between. The CDR3 reads CASSRSLGAREKLFF. The CDR3, as DNA: TGTGCCAGCAGCCGCTCCCTGGGGGCGCGGGAAAAACTGTTTTTT. The whole variable domain, remainder taken from reference TRBV28 and TRBJ1-4, is DVKVTQSSRYLVKRTGEKVFLECVQDMDHENMFWYRQDPGLGLRLIYFSYDVKMKEKGDIPEGYSVSREKKERFSLILESASTNQTSMYLCASSRSLGAREKLFFGSGTQLSVL.